What follows describes a single T cell receptor beta chain. No antigen is known for it. This sample stems from a study of blood T cells in healthy people across ages. Points from the study as a whole: Long-lived donors carried more naive CD4+ cells and greater diversity than aged donors.

Sample-barcoded 5' priming and a J-beta primer mix drove a second PCR of 7 to 11 cycles. TCRdb passed the 5' RACE reads through MiXCR, listing each CDR3 protein once. This sample has approximately 800,000 distinct CDR3 sequences, with approximately 55% found just once. Material for sequencing was blood. The TCR sequence derives from an elderly man in good health.

The CDR3 here is CASSFGAGGPSSYNEQFF. The CDR3 nucleotides are TGCGCCAGCAGCTTCGGAGCGGGAGGGCCCAGTTCCTACAATGAGCAGTTCTTC. The chain carries TRBV5-1 and TRBJ2-1, with TRBD2 matching 10 bases. CDR1 and CDR2 (germline): SGHRS, YFSETQ. CDR3 length equals 18 residues. Trimming cost V 2 bases and J 1 base; bases outside gene matches: 9.